Included here is one T cell receptor (beta chain) sequence, with context. As yet, its antigen is unknown. The PCR had 60 Vbeta and 13 Jbeta primers. Measured with immunoSEQ multiplex PCR; TCRdb has only the in-frame clones, and not every one. The repertoire includes about 170,000 clones, 70% to 80% of them detected once, and approximately 2.2% sits in the top ten. The entry originates in a study of cytomegalovirus exposure and HLA in healthy donors. Across the study: Most genotyped donors, around four fifths of more than 300, had Caucasian-associated genetic ancestry. Study results and limitations: An apparent linkage of common viral pathogens to several of the most significant clusters emerged in a later analysis. Associated with HLA alleles at 0.05 false discovery rate in a later analysis were 16,951 TCR beta sequences. The authors later linked a missense DCLRE1C variant to TCR beta V- and J-gene trimming.

Trimming stripped 1 base from V and 1 base from J, with 7 bases between. The length of the CDR3 is 14 residues. CDR1 SEHNR and CDR2 FQNEAQ come from the germline V gene (reference sequence). The sequence came from a woman younger than 45 in good health and CMV-seropositive. The chain combines TRBV7-9 with TRBJ1-1; D ambiguous. Sequencing was performed on PBMCs. CDR3 amino acids: CASSLVGRNTEAFF. In DNA form, the CDR3 reads TGTGCCAGCAGCTTAGTCGGTCGGAACACTGAAGCTTTCTTT.